This T cell receptor (beta chain) comes out of a study of CD8 T cells in ankylosing spondylitis. Study results and limitations: In peripheral blood, disease-linked CD8+ clones occurred at relatively low frequencies. Blood from ankylosing spondylitis patients appeared to carry a characteristic roughly 8-variant TCR beta motif.

This clonotype has ten or more counts. The antigen is undetermined. 5'-RACE, quantitative and with molecular barcodes, yielded the TCR beta libraries. TCRdb re-derived calls from the 5' RACE reads in MiXCR, one entry per CDR3 protein. This table holds 500,000 or so distinct CDR3 sequences, about 5% found once. This CDR3 is 15 amino acids long. V lost 5 bases to trimming and J lost 6 bases, with 16 bases between them. The V gene is TRBV12-3 or TRBV12-4, the J gene TRBJ2-2; D is perhaps TRBD1 (6 bases). The material sequenced was blood, either unsorted or a sorted T cell fraction (not recorded which). This TCR was sampled from a male donor with ankylosing spondylitis. The CDR3, as DNA: TGTGCCAGCAGTGGGCGGCAGGGGTATGCCGGGGAGCTGTTTTTT. As protein: CASSGRQGYAGELFF.